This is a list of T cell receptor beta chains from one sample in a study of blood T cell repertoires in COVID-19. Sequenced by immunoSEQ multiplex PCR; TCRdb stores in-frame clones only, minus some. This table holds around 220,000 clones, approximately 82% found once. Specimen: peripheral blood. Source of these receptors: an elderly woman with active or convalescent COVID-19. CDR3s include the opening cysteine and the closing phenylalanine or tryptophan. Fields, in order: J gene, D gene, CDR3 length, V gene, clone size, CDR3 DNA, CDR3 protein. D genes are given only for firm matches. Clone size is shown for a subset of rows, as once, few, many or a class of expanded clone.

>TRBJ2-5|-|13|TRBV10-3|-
TGTGCCATCAGGCCAGCGGTTCAGGAGACCCAGTACTTC
CAIRPAVQETQYF
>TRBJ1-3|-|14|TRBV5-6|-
TGTGCCAGCAGTCTGGGAGTCTCTGGAAACACCATATATTTT
CASSLGVSGNTIYF
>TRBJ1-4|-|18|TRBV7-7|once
TGTGCCAGCAGTCCTGACTCAATCGCGTCTGCAACTAATGAAAAACTGTTTTTT
CASSPDSIASATNEKLFF
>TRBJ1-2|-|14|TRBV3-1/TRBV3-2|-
TGTGCCAGCAGCCAAGTTGACAGTAACTATGGCTACACCTTC
CASSQVDSNYGYTF
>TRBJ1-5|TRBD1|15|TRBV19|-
TGTGCCAGTAGTAGACAGGGACGGAGCAATCAGCCCCAGCATTTT
CASSRQGRSNQPQHF
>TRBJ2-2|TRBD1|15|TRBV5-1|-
TGCGCCAGCAGCCAAATTCCACGACAGGGCGGGGAGCTGTTTTTT
CASSQIPRQGGELFF
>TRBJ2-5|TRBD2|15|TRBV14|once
TGTGCCAGCAGCCGCATGTATAGCGGGGTTGAGACCCAGTACTTC
CASSRMYSGVETQYF
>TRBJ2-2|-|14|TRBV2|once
TGTGCCAGCAGTGTTTTCGTGTCGTCCGGGGAGCTGTTTTTT
CASSVFVSSGELFF
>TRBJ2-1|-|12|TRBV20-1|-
TGCAGTGCTAGTGGGGGGCGCAATGAGCAGTTCTTC
CSASGGRNEQFF
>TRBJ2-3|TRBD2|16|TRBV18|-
TGTGCCAGCTCACCAAAAGGCAGCGGGAGTACAGATACGCAGTATTTT
CASSPKGSGSTDTQYF
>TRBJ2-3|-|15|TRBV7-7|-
TGTGCTAGCAGCTCTGGGCCCGGAACTACAGATACGCAGTATTTT
CASSSGPGTTDTQYF
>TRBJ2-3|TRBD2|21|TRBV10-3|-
TGTGCCATCAGTGAACCCTATGGACTAGCCCGAAACCTAGATGCTAGAGATACGCAGTATTTT
CAISEPYGLARNLDARDTQYF
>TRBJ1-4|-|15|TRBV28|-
TGTGCCAGCAGTTTTACAGGAGGGGGGGCGGAAAAACTGTTTTTT
CASSFTGGGAEKLFF
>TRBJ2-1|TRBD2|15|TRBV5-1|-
TGCGCCAGCAGCTCCTCCGGGACTAGCGGGTTAGAGCAGTTCTTC
CASSSSGTSGLEQFF
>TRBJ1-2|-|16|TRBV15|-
TGTGCCACCAGCAGAGACCTAGCAACTGCATCCTATGGCTACACCTTC
CATSRDLATASYGYTF
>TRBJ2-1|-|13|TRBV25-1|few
TGTGCCAGCAGTGATTTTAGCCCAGATGAGCAGTTCTTC
CASSDFSPDEQFF
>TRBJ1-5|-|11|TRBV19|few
TGTGCCAGTAGTATCGGGCAGCCCCAGCATTTT
CASSIGQPQHF
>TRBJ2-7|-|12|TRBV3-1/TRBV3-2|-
TGTGCCAGCAGCCAAGGCGACTACGAGCAGTACTTC
CASSQGDYEQYF
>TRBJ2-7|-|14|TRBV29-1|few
TGCAGCGCTGGACTTACAGAAATTACCTACGAGCAGTACTTC
CSAGLTEITYEQYF
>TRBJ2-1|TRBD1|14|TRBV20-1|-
TGCAGTGCTAGTGGTGACAGGGGGCAGAATGAGCAGTTCTTC
CSASGDRGQNEQFF
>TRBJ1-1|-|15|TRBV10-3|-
TGTGCCATCAGTGAGCCCGGAGGTCCCAACACTGAAGCTTTCTTT
CAISEPGGPNTEAFF
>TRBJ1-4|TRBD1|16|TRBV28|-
TGTGCCAGCAGTTTATACCCACCGTACAGGGGTGAAAAACTGTTTTTT
CASSLYPPYRGEKLFF
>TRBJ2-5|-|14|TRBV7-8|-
TGTGCCAGCAGCCGACCCGCGCGACCGGGGGCCCAGTACTTC
CASSRPARPGAQYF
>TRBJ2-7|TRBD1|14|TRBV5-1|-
TGCGCCAGCAGCTCTCCACAGGGGGCTCACGAGCAGTACTTC
CASSSPQGAHEQYF
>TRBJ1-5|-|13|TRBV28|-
TGTGCCAGCACCGACCACAGGGATCAGCCCCAGCATTTT
CASTDHRDQPQHF
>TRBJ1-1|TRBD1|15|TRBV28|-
TGTGCCAGCAGTTCTTCCGGACAGGGTAACACTGAAGCTTTCTTT
CASSSSGQGNTEAFF
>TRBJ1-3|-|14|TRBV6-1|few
TGTGCCAGCAGTGAAGCGAGAAGTGGAAACACCATATATTTT
CASSEARSGNTIYF
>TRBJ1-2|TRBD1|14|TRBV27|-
TGTGCCAGCAGTTCGATGGACAGGGGAAGTGGCTACACCTTC
CASSSMDRGSGYTF
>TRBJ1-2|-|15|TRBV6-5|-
TGTGCCAGCAGTTTAAAGACAGGTTTAGGGAGTGGCTACACCTTC
CASSLKTGLGSGYTF
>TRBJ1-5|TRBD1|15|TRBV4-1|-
TGCCTAAGAGTCCGGGACAGGGATCGTAATCAGCCCCAGCATTTT
CLRVRDRDRNQPQHF
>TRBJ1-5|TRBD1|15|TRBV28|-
TGTGCCAGCAGTTTAGCAGACAGGGGCAATCAGCCCCAGCATTTT
CASSLADRGNQPQHF
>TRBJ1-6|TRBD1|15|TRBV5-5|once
TGTGCCAGCAGTCTGACAGGGCGAGGGAATTCACCCCTCCACTTT
CASSLTGRGNSPLHF
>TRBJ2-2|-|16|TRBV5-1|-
TGCGCCAGCAGCTTGGTGGCAGGGGATATCGCCGGGGAGCTGTTTTTT
CASSLVAGDIAGELFF
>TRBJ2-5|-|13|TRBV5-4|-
TGTGCCAGCAGCAAGGACATTAAAGAGACCCAGTACTTC
CASSKDIKETQYF
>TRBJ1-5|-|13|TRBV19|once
TGTGCCAGTCAGAGCAACAGGGTCCAGCCCCAGCATTTT
CASQSNRVQPQHF